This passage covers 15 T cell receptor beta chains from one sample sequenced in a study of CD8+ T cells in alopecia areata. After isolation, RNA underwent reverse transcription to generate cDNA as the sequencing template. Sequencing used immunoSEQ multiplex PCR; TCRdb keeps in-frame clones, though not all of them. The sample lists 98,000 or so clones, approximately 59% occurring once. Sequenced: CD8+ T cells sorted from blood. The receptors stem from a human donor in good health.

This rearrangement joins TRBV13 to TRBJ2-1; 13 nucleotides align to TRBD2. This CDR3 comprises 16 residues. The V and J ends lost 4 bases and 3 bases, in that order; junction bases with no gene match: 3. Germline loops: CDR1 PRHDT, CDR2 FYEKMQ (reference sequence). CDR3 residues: CASSSGLAGYYNEQFF. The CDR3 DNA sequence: TGTGCCAGCAGCTCGGGACTAGCGGGGTACTACAATGAGCAGTTCTTC.

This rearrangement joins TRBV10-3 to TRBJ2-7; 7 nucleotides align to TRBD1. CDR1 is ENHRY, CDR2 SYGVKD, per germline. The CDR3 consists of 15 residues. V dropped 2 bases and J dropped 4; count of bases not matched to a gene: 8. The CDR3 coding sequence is TGTGCCATCAGTGAGGGGACAGCGAATAATTACGAGCAGTACTTC. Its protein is CAISEGTANNYEQYF.

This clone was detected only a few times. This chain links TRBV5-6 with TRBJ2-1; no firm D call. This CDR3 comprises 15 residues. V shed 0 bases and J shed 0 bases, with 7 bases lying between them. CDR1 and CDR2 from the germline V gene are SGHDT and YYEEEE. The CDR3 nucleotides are TGTGCCAGCAGCTTGGTGAGGTACTCCTACAATGAGCAGTTCTTC. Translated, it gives CASSLVRYSYNEQFF.

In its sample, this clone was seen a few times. As DNA, the CDR3 is TGTGCCAGCAGCTTTCCCGGGGATAACACTGAAGCTTTCTTT. It codes for CASSFPGDNTEAFF. The chain has TRBV5-6 and TRBJ1-1; unclear D gene. The CDR3 length is 14 residues. The germline gives CDR1 SGHDT, CDR2 YYEEEE. V shed 2 bases and J shed 2 bases, with 10 bases lying between them.

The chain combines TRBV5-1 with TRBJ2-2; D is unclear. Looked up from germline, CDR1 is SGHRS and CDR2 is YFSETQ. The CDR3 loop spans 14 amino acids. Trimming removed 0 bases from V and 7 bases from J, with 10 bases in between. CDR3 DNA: TGCGCCAGCAGCTTGGTGGGTTCTGACGGGGAGCTGTTTTTT. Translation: CASSLVGSDGELFF.

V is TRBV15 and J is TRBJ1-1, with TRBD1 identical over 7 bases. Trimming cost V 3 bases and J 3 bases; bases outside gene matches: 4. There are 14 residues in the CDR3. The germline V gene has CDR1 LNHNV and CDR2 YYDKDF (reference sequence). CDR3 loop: CATSRRGPDTEAFF. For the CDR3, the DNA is TGTGCCACCAGCAGGAGGGGGCCTGACACTGAAGCTTTCTTT.

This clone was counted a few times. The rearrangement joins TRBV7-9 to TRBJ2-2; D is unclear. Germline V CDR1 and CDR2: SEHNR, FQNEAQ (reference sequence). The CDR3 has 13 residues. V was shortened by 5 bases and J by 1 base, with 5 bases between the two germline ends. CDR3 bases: TGTGCCAGCAGCGTCCAGAACACCGGGGAGCTGTTTTTT. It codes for CASSVQNTGELFF.

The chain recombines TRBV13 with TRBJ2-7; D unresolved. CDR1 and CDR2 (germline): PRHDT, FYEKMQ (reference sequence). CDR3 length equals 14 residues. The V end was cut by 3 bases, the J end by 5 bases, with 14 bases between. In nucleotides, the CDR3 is TGTGCCAGCAGCTTTGGCCCCCCGCAAAACGAGCAGTACTTC. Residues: CASSFGPPQNEQYF.

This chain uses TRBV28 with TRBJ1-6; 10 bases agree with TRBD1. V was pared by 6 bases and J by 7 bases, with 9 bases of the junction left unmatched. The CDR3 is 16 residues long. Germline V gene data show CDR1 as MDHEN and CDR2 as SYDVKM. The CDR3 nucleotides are TGTGCCAGCAGATTAGGACCGGGACAGGGGAATTCACCCCTCCACTTT. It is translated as CASRLGPGQGNSPLHF.

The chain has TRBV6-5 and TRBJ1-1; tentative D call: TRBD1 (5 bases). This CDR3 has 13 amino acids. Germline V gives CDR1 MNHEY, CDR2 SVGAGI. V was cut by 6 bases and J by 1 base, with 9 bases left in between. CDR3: CASSTGANTEAFF. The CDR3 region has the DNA TGTGCCAGCAGCACCGGGGCGAACACTGAAGCTTTCTTT.

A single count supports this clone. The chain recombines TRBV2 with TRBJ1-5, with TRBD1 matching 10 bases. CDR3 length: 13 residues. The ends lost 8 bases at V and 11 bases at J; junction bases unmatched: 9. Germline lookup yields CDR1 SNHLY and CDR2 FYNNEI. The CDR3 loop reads CASGDRGSISQHF. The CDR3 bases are TGTGCCAGCGGGGACAGGGGCAGTATTTCCCAGCATTTT.

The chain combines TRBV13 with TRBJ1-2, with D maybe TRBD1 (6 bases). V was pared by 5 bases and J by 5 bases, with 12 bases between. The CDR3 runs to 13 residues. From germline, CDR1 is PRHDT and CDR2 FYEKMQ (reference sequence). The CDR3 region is CASSTRGEYGYTF. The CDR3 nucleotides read TGTGCCAGCAGCACAAGGGGGGAATATGGCTACACCTTC.

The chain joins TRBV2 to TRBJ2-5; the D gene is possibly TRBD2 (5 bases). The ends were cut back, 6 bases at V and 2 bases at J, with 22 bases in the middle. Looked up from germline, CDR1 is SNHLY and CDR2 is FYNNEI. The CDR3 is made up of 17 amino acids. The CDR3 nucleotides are TGTGCCAGCAGCACGGGAACAATTCCTCGGCCTCAAGAGACCCAGTACTTC. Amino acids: CASSTGTIPRPQETQYF.

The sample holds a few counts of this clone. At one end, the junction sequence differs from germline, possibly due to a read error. The CDR3 region has the DNA TGTGCCAGCAGCTCTAGGACTGACTTC. This gives the protein CASSSRTDF. The chain recombines TRBV5-6 with TRBJ2-4; D possibly corresponds to TRBD2 (5 bases). The germline V gene has CDR1 SGHDT and CDR2 YYEEEE. This CDR3 is built from 9 residues. The variable domain in full, completed from reference TRBV5-6 and TRBJ2-4, reads DAGVTQSPTHLIKTRGQQVTLRCSPKSGHDTVSWYQQALGQGPQFIFQYYEEEERQRGNFPDRFSGHQFPNYSSELNVNALLLGDSALYLCASSSRTDFGAGTRLSVL.

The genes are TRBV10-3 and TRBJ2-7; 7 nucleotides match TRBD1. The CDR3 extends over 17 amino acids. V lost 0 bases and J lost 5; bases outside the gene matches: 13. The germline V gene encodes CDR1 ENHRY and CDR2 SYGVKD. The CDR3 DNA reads TGTGCCATCAGTGAGTCGAGCGGTTTACAGGGGCGAGACGAGCAGTACTTC. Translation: CAISESSGLQGRDEQYF.